This T cell receptor beta chain was sequenced during a study of CD8 T cells in ankylosing spondylitis. TCRdb reprocessed the 5' RACE reads with MiXCR, giving one entry per CDR3 protein. The sample consists of around 300,000 distinct CDR3 sequences, around a tenth of them appearing once. The sequence derives from a female donor with ankylosing spondylitis or in good health (not recorded which). Sequencing used blood, either unsorted or a sorted T cell fraction (not recorded which).

The CDR3 region is CASSDLGSGSQPQHF. The CDR3 coding sequence is TGTGCCAGCAGTGACCTTGGTTCAGGGAGTCAGCCCCAGCATTTT. V usage is TRBV12-3 or TRBV12-4 and J usage is TRBJ1-5, with D perhaps matching TRBD1 (5 bases). The CDR3 totals 15 residues. V was pared by 5 bases and J by 6 bases, with 17 bases between.